This T cell receptor beta chain comes out of a study of blood T cell repertoires in COVID-19. Method: immunoSEQ multiplex PCR; TCRdb's copy keeps in-frame clones and lacks some. The sample lists approximately 90,000 clones; over 60% were seen once. The V and J ends lost 2 bases and 1 base respectively, with 9 bases between them. The CDR3 totals 14 residues. Looked up from germline, CDR1 is SGDLS and CDR2 is YYNGEE. The rearrangement joins TRBV9 to TRBJ1-1; D unresolved. The specimen was peripheral blood. The source is a human donor in a cohort sampled during active COVID-19. CDR3 in DNA: TGTGCCAGCAGCGTGTTCACCGGGAACACTGAAGCTTTCTTT. Translating gives CASSVFTGNTEAFF.